This record covers a single T cell receptor beta chain. The antigen is unknown. Selection for sequencing was limited to patients who had shown CD8+CD57+ cell expansion by flow cytometry. Severe acquired aplastic anemia was present in all patients. The data stem from a study of CD8+CD57+ T cells in acquired aplastic anemia. Study background: DNA per sorted CD4+ or CD8+ sample ranged roughly 0.18 to 30 ug, averaging around 3 ug.

With 3 bases removed from V and 5 bases from J, the gap between germline ends came to 8 bases. The germline gives CDR1 KGHSH, CDR2 LQKENI. The CDR3 consists of 13 residues. Study-wide results and caveats: Patients and controls were found to share twenty-nine CD8+ CDR3 sequences.

The template used for profiling TCR beta VDJ and CDR3 was genomic DNA. A single record per CDR3 protein comes from TCRdb applying MiXCR to the reads. The sample lists 150,000 to 200,000 distinct CDR3 sequences; roughly 48% were seen once. The sequenced material came from sorted CD4+, CD8+, or CD8+CD57+ T cells (not recorded which) from PBMCs. The sequence was obtained from a human donor with aplastic anemia. The chain has TRBV18 and TRBJ2-1; D could derive from TRBD1 or TRBD2 (5 bases each). The CDR3 loop is CASSPGPNNEQFF. In DNA, the CDR3 is TGTGCCAGCTCACCGGGACCGAACAATGAGCAGTTCTTC.